Below are 13 T cell receptor beta chains sequenced from a single sample in a study of blood T cell repertoires in COVID-19. This table comes from immunoSEQ multiplex PCR, and its TCRdb copy is limited to in-frame clones, with some not included. Of 75,000 to 95,000 clones in the sample, roughly 88% are singletons; the top ten hold approximately 2.9%. The sequenced sample was peripheral blood. Receptor source: a woman of 80 years or more with acute or convalescent COVID-19.

This rearrangement joins TRBV29-1 to TRBJ1-6; D is uncertain. Trimming took off 6 bases at V and 4 bases at J, with 13 bases between the two ends. CDR3 length: 14 residues. Germline CDR1 reads SQVTM; CDR2 reads ANQGSEA. In nucleotides, the CDR3 is TGCAGCGTCCAAGCCGGTCCTTATAATTCACCCCTCCACTTT. Translation gives CSVQAGPYNSPLHF.

This chain connects TRBV7-9 to TRBJ2-7; no definite D call. V lost 5 bases to trimming and J lost 3 bases, with 17 bases between them. The CDR3 has 15 residues. Germline CDR1 is SEHNR and CDR2 is FQNEAQ (reference sequence). The CDR3 here is CASSGPRQVRYEQYF. Here the CDR3 DNA reads TGTGCCAGCAGCGGCCCAAGGCAGGTCCGCTACGAGCAGTACTTC.

Here the CDR3 DNA reads TGTGCCAGCAGCCCTCGTGGCGGATTAGCCAAAAACATTCAGTACTTC. This codes for CASSPRGGLAKNIQYF. This chain joins TRBV7-3 and TRBJ2-4; D is unclear. Trimming cost V 5 bases and J 0 bases, with 14 bases left between them. In germline, CDR1 is SGHTA, CDR2 FQGTGA. The CDR3 covers 16 residues.

This clone has just a few counts. This chain connects TRBV2 to TRBJ2-7, with D maybe TRBD2 (6 bases). Trimming removed 3 bases from V and 2 bases from J, with 11 bases in between. Germline loops: CDR1 SNHLY, CDR2 FYNNEI. The CDR3 runs 14 residues. The CDR3 region has the DNA TGTGCCAGCAGTGACGGGAGATTCCCCTACGAGCAGTACTTC. It encodes CASSDGRFPYEQYF.

The chain recombines TRBV28 with TRBJ2-1; D remains unclear. Germline-derived CDR1 and CDR2 are MDHEN and SYDVKM. Trimming left V 2 bases short and J 7 bases short, with 6 bases between. There are 12 residues in the CDR3. The CDR3 loop reads CASSLTVNEQFF. The CDR3 bases are TGTGCCAGCAGTTTAACGGTAAATGAGCAGTTCTTC. Based on the CDR3 plus reference TRBV28 and TRBJ2-1, the full variable domain is DVKVTQSSRYLVKRTGEKVFLECVQDMDHENMFWYRQDPGLGLRLIYFSYDVKMKEKGDIPEGYSVSREKKERFSLILESASTNQTSMYLCASSLTVNEQFFGPGTRLTVL.

The chain employs TRBV6-6 and TRBJ2-6; 11 positions agree with TRBD1. This CDR3 is built from 16 residues. The germline CDR1 and CDR2 sequences are MNHNY and SVGAGI (reference sequence). Trimming cost V 11 bases and J 0 bases; bases outside gene matches: 6. In nucleotides, the CDR3 is TGTGCCGGGGGACAGGGGGTTCACTCTGGGGCCAACGTCCTGACTTTC. Translated, it gives CAGGQGVHSGANVLTF.

The DNA of the CDR3 is TGTGCCAGTAGTGCAACAACCGTTAACTATGGCTACACCTTC. Residues: CASSATTVNYGYTF. V gene TRBV19 combines with J gene TRBJ1-2; D gene uncertain. Germline CDR1 reads LNHDA; CDR2 reads SQIVND (reference sequence). The CDR3 sequence is 14 residues long. V was trimmed by 5 bases and J by 1 base, leaving 11 bases between them.

This clone was seen a single time. The same CDR3 also results from other DNA sequences found in this sample. V usage is TRBV7-2 and J usage is TRBJ2-5; TRBD2 matches 10 bases. The CDR3 runs 15 residues. J lost 3 bases, V lost 0 bases, and 1 base had no gene match. The V gene's germline CDR1 is SGHTA and CDR2 FQGNSA. CDR3 protein: CASSLAGLAEETQYF. DNA of the CDR3: TGTGCCAGCAGCTTAGCTGGACTAGCGGAAGAGACCCAGTACTTC.

CDR3 in amino acids: CASGLLAGGRYEQYF. The CDR3 DNA follows: TGTGCCAGTGGATTACTAGCGGGAGGGCGCTACGAGCAGTACTTC. The rearrangement uses TRBV19 and TRBJ2-7; TRBD2 agrees at 13 bases. From germline, CDR1 is LNHDA and CDR2 SQIVND (reference sequence). CDR3 size: 15 residues. Trimming removed 8 bases from V and 3 bases from J; junction bases left unmatched: 7.

The chain employs TRBV7-2 and TRBJ2-3; TRBD2 matches at 13 bases. There are 16 residues in the CDR3. Germline V gene lookup returns CDR1 SGHTA and CDR2 FQGNSA. The junction had 5 bases not matched to a gene; V was cut back by 5 bases and J by 3 bases. The CDR3 sequence: CASSARGLAGTDTQYF. The CDR3 DNA sequence: TGTGCCAGCAGCGCCCGGGGACTAGCGGGGACAGATACGCAGTATTTT.

The chain couples TRBV7-2 to TRBJ2-4, with 11 nucleotides matching TRBD2. The CDR3 contains 17 residues. Germline lookup yields CDR1 SGHTA and CDR2 FQGNSA. V shed 2 bases, J shed 0 bases, and the junction held 3 bases outside the gene matches. Here the CDR3 reads CASSLRLAGIAKNIQYF. Here the CDR3 DNA reads TGTGCCAGCAGCTTAAGACTAGCGGGGATAGCCAAAAACATTCAGTACTTC.

The chain joins TRBV19 to TRBJ1-2, with 8 bases that match TRBD1. J was trimmed by 4 bases and V by 9 bases; bases with no gene match: 13. Germline V gives CDR1 LNHDA, CDR2 SQIVND (reference sequence). The CDR3 spans 15 residues. CDR3 DNA sequence: TGTGCCAGCTGGACCTCAGGGGGCGTCATCTATGGCTACACCTTC. This sequence encodes CASWTSGGVIYGYTF.

The chain links TRBV4-3 to TRBJ2-1, with D tentatively TRBD2 (6 bases). Germline CDR1 LGHNA, CDR2 YSLEER. CDR3 length: 16 residues. With 0 bases removed from V and 7 bases from J, the gap between germline ends came to 16 bases. CDR3 DNA: TGCGCCAGCAGCCAAGATCGGGCCACTAGCCCGAATGAGCAGTTCTTC. Its translation is CASSQDRATSPNEQFF.